These T cell receptor beta chains were read from a single sample in a study of cytomegalovirus exposure and HLA in healthy donors. The method was immunoSEQ multiplex PCR; TCRdb's version includes in-frame clones alone and lacks a portion of them. Among some 270,000 clones listed, 80% to 90% were seen once. Sample: PBMCs. These receptors came from a woman under 30 in good health and CMV-seronegative. CDR3s include the opening cysteine and the closing phenylalanine or tryptophan. The D gene is left open where the match is weak. The size entry is marked missing in some rows and otherwise reads once, few, many or a size class.

TRBJ2-5,-,-,TRBV6-5,CASSYSVGHQETQYF,TGTGCCAGCAGTTACTCCGTGGGACATCAAGAGACCCAGTACTTC
TRBJ1-3,-,TRBD1,TRBV5-1,CASSVGQGRNTIYF,TGCGCCAGCAGCGTTGGACAGGGGAGAAACACCATATATTTT
TRBJ1-1,once,-,TRBV25-1,CASSFGERLVNTEAFF,TGTGCCAGCAGTTTTGGGGAGCGCTTGGTGAACACTGAAGCTTTCTTT
TRBJ1-1,once,TRBD1,TRBV6-6,CASVNRGSEAFF,TGTGCCAGCGTAAACAGGGGCAGCGAAGCTTTCTTT
TRBJ2-7,once,TRBD1,TRBV7-9,CASSSGTGRPYEQYF,TGTGCCAGCAGCTCCGGGACAGGGCGACCCTACGAGCAGTACTTC
TRBJ1-3,-,-,TRBV6-5,CASEAGNTIYF,TGTGCCAGCGAGGCCGGAAACACCATATATTTT
TRBJ2-7,-,-,TRBV7-9,CASSFAGIGSGSYEQYF,TGTGCCAGCAGCTTCGCAGGAATCGGTAGCGGCTCCTACGAGCAGTACTTC
TRBJ2-2,-,-,TRBV9,CASSVAAGDNGELFF,TGTGCCAGCAGCGTAGCGGCAGGGGATAACGGGGAGCTGTTTTTT
TRBJ1-5,-,TRBD1,TRBV10-3,CATLGTGNNQPQHF,TGTGCCACCCTCGGGACAGGAAACAATCAGCCCCAGCATTTT
TRBJ2-3,once,-,TRBV7-8,CASSRGRSSTDTQYF,TGTGCCAGCAGTCGTGGGAGGTCTAGCACAGATACGCAGTATTTT
TRBJ1-2,-,-,TRBV5-1,CASSPGTELWGYTF,TGCGCCAGCAGCCCAGGGACTGAGCTATGGGGCTACACCTTC
TRBJ1-1,-,-,TRBV6-4,CASSVREDTEAFF,TGTGCCAGCAGTGTTAGGGAGGACACTGAAGCTTTCTTT
TRBJ1-1,-,-,TRBV15,CATSRDGRANTEAFF,TGTGCCACCAGCAGAGATGGCAGGGCAAACACTGAAGCTTTCTTT
TRBJ2-3,-,TRBD2,TRBV28,CASNSGGSTDTQYF,TGTGCCAGCAATAGCGGGGGTAGCACAGATACGCAGTATTTT
TRBJ2-3,-,-,TRBV5-1,CASGAGGSDTQYF,TGCGCCAGCGGAGCGGGCGGATCAGATACGCAGTATTTT
TRBJ1-2,-,TRBD1,TRBV5-1,CASSLGGTGGYGYTF,TGCGCCAGCAGCTTGGGAGGGACAGGCGGCTATGGCTACACCTTC
TRBJ1-2,few,-,TRBV7-2,CASSLREALYGYTF,TGTGCCAGCAGCCTCCGGGAAGCCCTCTATGGCTACACCTTC
TRBJ2-2,-,-,TRBV19,CASSIFGNTGELFF,TGTGCCAGTAGTATATTCGGGAACACCGGGGAGCTGTTTTTT
TRBJ2-6,-,-,TRBV18,CASSPPGGGGRISGANVLTF,TGTGCCAGCTCACCACCCGGCGGAGGGGGCAGAATCTCTGGGGCCAACGTCCTGACTTTC
TRBJ1-1,many,-,TRBV19,CASIGQMNTEAFF,TGTGCCAGTATAGGACAGATGAACACTGAAGCTTTCTTT
TRBJ1-1,once,TRBD1,TRBV5-1,CASSPYGGGNKVGWGRNTEAFF,TGCGCCAGCAGCCCATATGGAGGGGGCAATAAGGTGGGTTGGGGCCGGAACACTGAAGCTTTCTTT
TRBJ2-7,-,TRBD1,TRBV18,CASSPSGQAYEQYF,TGTGCCAGCTCACCATCGGGACAGGCCTACGAGCAGTACTTC